This is a list of T cell receptor beta chains from one sample in a study of T-cell memory formation after mild COVID-19. Each CDR3 protein is one row after TCRdb ran MiXCR on the 5' RACE reads. Found here are about 260,000 distinct CDR3 sequences, around 15% of them singletons; the top ten hold more than 20%. The sequenced sample was PBMCs or a T cell subset sorted from them (not recorded which). These receptors came from a man between 18 and 35 years old who had mild COVID-19 (a few samples of this study predate the infection). Cell type and time point are not known. CDR3s include the opening cysteine and the closing phenylalanine or tryptophan. A D gene is named only where the DNA matches it firmly. Part of the rows lack a size; the others show once, few, many or a class for expanded clones.

V gene: TRBV4-3
D gene: TRBD1
clone size: many
J gene: TRBJ2-7
CDR3 DNA: TGCGCCAGCAGCCAAGGGACAGGGGTCTTTTACGAGCAGTACTTC
CDR3 protein: CASSQGTGVFYEQYF

V gene: TRBV2
D gene: TRBD1
clone size: few
J gene: TRBJ1-5
CDR3 DNA: TGTGCCAGCAGCTCACAGACAGGGGACCAGCCCCAGCATTTT
CDR3 protein: CASSSQTGDQPQHF

V gene: TRBV5-5
D gene: NA
clone size: NA
J gene: TRBJ1-1
CDR3 DNA: TGTGCCAGCAGCCGAGAAAAAGAGAGCGTTACGAACACTGAAGCTTTCTTT
CDR3 protein: CASSREKESVTNTEAFF

V gene: TRBV4-3
D gene: NA
clone size: NA
J gene: TRBJ1-1
CDR3 DNA: TGCGCCAGCAGCCAAGTACTAAACACTGAAGCTTTCTTT
CDR3 protein: CASSQVLNTEAFF

V gene: TRBV9
D gene: NA
clone size: few
J gene: TRBJ2-5
CDR3 DNA: TGTGCCAGCAGCGTAGCTTCGGGGGAAGAGACCCAGTACTTC
CDR3 protein: CASSVASGEETQYF

V gene: TRBV15
D gene: TRBD1
clone size: many
J gene: TRBJ1-2
CDR3 DNA: TGTGCCACCAGCAGCCGCAGGGGGCCGAATGGCTACACCTTC
CDR3 protein: CATSSRRGPNGYTF

V gene: TRBV6-2/TRBV6-3
D gene: NA
clone size: few
J gene: TRBJ2-7
CDR3 DNA: TGTGCCAGCAGTTTCACAGATTCCTACGAGCAGTACTTC
CDR3 protein: CASSFTDSYEQYF

V gene: TRBV9
D gene: NA
clone size: NA
J gene: TRBJ2-2
CDR3 DNA: TGTGCTCAGAGGGTACCGAACACCGGGGAGCTGTTTTTT
CDR3 protein: CAQRVPNTGELFF

V gene: TRBV4-3
D gene: NA
clone size: few
J gene: TRBJ2-2
CDR3 DNA: TGCGCCAGCAGCCAAGACCGGAGATGGGCCGGGGAGCTGTTTTTT
CDR3 protein: CASSQDRRWAGELFF

V gene: TRBV6-5
D gene: NA
clone size: few
J gene: TRBJ2-6
CDR3 DNA: TGTGCCAGCGGTGGAGGGGGCTCTGGGGCCAACGTCCTGACTTTC
CDR3 protein: CASGGGGSGANVLTF

V gene: TRBV12-3/TRBV12-4
D gene: NA
clone size: NA
J gene: TRBJ2-3
CDR3 DNA: TGTGCCAGCAGGTCTAGGAGCACAGATACGCAGTATTTT
CDR3 protein: CASRSRSTDTQYF

V gene: TRBV2
D gene: NA
clone size: few
J gene: TRBJ1-1
CDR3 DNA: TGTGCCAGCAGTGTGGGGGCGGGCACTGAAGCTTTCTTT
CDR3 protein: CASSVGAGTEAFF

V gene: TRBV5-4
D gene: NA
clone size: NA
J gene: TRBJ2-3
CDR3 DNA: TGTGCCAGCAGCCTAGAGAGCTACGCGGATACGCAGTATTTT
CDR3 protein: CASSLESYADTQYF

V gene: TRBV29-1
D gene: NA
clone size: NA
J gene: TRBJ2-5
CDR3 DNA: TGCAGCGTTGCAGGGTATTCGGATCCCCTTTATTCAGAGACCCAGTACTTC
CDR3 protein: CSVAGYSDPLYSETQYF

V gene: TRBV29-1
D gene: NA
clone size: NA
J gene: TRBJ1-2
CDR3 DNA: TGCAGCGTCGAGACAGACTTCCTATTGGGCTACACCTTC
CDR3 protein: CSVETDFLLGYTF

V gene: TRBV6-5
D gene: NA
clone size: few
J gene: TRBJ2-7
CDR3 DNA: TGTGCCAGCAGTAGAATGGTGGACCGTTCCTACGAGCAGTACTTC
CDR3 protein: CASSRMVDRSYEQYF

V gene: TRBV7-7
D gene: NA
clone size: many
J gene: TRBJ2-5
CDR3 DNA: TGTGCTAGCAGCTTAGGTTCTGGTAACGGAGAGACCCAGTACTTC
CDR3 protein: CASSLGSGNGETQYF

V gene: TRBV12-3/TRBV12-4
D gene: NA
clone size: NA
J gene: TRBJ1-1
CDR3 DNA: TGTGCCAGCAGTTCAGGGCCGGATGCTTTCTTT
CDR3 protein: CASSSGPDAFF

V gene: TRBV7-2
D gene: NA
clone size: few
J gene: TRBJ2-7
CDR3 DNA: TGTGCCAGCAGCATATCGGCCTACGAGCAGTACTTC
CDR3 protein: CASSISAYEQYF

V gene: TRBV5-1
D gene: NA
clone size: NA
J gene: TRBJ1-1
CDR3 DNA: TGCGCCAGCAGCTTGTTCCCCATAGCATACGGGGACACTGAAGCTTTCTTT
CDR3 protein: CASSLFPIAYGDTEAFF

V gene: TRBV6-1
D gene: TRBD1
clone size: few
J gene: TRBJ2-7
CDR3 DNA: TGTGCCAGCAGCCGGGACAGGCTAACCTACGAGCAGTACTTC
CDR3 protein: CASSRDRLTYEQYF

V gene: TRBV20-1
D gene: TRBD1
clone size: NA
J gene: TRBJ2-7
CDR3 DNA: TGCAGTGCCCACCGGGACAGCGCCTACGAGCAGTACTTC
CDR3 protein: CSAHRDSAYEQYF

V gene: TRBV7-9
D gene: TRBD1
clone size: few
J gene: TRBJ2-2
CDR3 DNA: TGTGCCAGCAGCTTAGTAGGGGGCGCTCGGGCCGGGGAGCTGTTTTTT
CDR3 protein: CASSLVGGARAGELFF

V gene: TRBV20-1
D gene: NA
clone size: NA
J gene: TRBJ2-5
CDR3 DNA: TGCAGTGAGGCGGGGCAAGAGACCCAGTACTTC
CDR3 protein: CSEAGQETQYF

V gene: TRBV20-1
D gene: NA
clone size: NA
J gene: TRBJ2-5
CDR3 DNA: TGCAGTGCTCGGGACCACAACTCCCAAGAGACCCAGTACTTC
CDR3 protein: CSARDHNSQETQYF

V gene: TRBV4-2
D gene: NA
clone size: NA
J gene: TRBJ2-1
CDR3 DNA: TGTGCCAGCAGCCAACCCGGAGGCGATGAGCAGTTCTTC
CDR3 protein: CASSQPGGDEQFF

V gene: TRBV15
D gene: NA
clone size: NA
J gene: TRBJ2-3
CDR3 DNA: TGTGCCACCAGCAGTCCTTTGGGGACAGATACGCAGTATTTT
CDR3 protein: CATSSPLGTDTQYF

V gene: TRBV28
D gene: TRBD2
clone size: NA
J gene: TRBJ2-2
CDR3 DNA: TGTGCCAGCAGTACCGGGGGGGGCGCGAACACCGGGGAGCTGTTTTTT
CDR3 protein: CASSTGGGANTGELFF

V gene: TRBV13
D gene: TRBD2
clone size: few
J gene: TRBJ2-1
CDR3 DNA: TGTGCCAGCAGCTTACTAGCGGTTTACAATGAGCAGTTCTTC
CDR3 protein: CASSLLAVYNEQFF

V gene: TRBV18
D gene: NA
clone size: NA
J gene: TRBJ2-6
CDR3 DNA: TGTGCCAGCTCCCCCGTGGGCCACACCGCCTCTGGGGCCAACGTCCTGACTTTC
CDR3 protein: CASSPVGHTASGANVLTF

V gene: TRBV10-3
D gene: TRBD1
clone size: NA
J gene: TRBJ1-6
CDR3 DNA: TGTGCCATCAGCGATTCGACAGGGGCGAATTCACCCCTCCACTTT
CDR3 protein: CAISDSTGANSPLHF

V gene: TRBV11-2
D gene: NA
clone size: NA
J gene: TRBJ2-2
CDR3 DNA: TGTGCCAGCAGCGCACTTTCGGAGCTGTTTTTT
CDR3 protein: CASSALSELFF

V gene: TRBV7-3
D gene: TRBD2
clone size: NA
J gene: TRBJ2-1
CDR3 DNA: TGTGCCAGCAGCTTCCGTCCATCTAGCGGGGCAGTCGGTGAGCAGTTCTTC
CDR3 protein: CASSFRPSSGAVGEQFF

V gene: TRBV11-1
D gene: NA
clone size: NA
J gene: TRBJ1-6
CDR3 DNA: TGTGCCAGCAGCACCTACGGACAGCTCAATTCACCCCTCCACTTT
CDR3 protein: CASSTYGQLNSPLHF

V gene: TRBV12-3/TRBV12-4
D gene: NA
clone size: many
J gene: TRBJ2-5
CDR3 DNA: TGTGCCAGCAGCCGAGACTATAACCAAGAGACCCAGTACTTC
CDR3 protein: CASSRDYNQETQYF

V gene: TRBV5-1
D gene: TRBD2
clone size: many
J gene: TRBJ2-1
CDR3 DNA: TGCGCCAGCAGCTTGGAACTAGCGGGGGCTTACAATGAGCAGTTCTTC
CDR3 protein: CASSLELAGAYNEQFF

V gene: TRBV7-2
D gene: NA
clone size: many
J gene: TRBJ2-4
CDR3 DNA: TGTGCCAGCAGCTCACGTGTAGCCAAAAACATTCAGTACTTC
CDR3 protein: CASSSRVAKNIQYF